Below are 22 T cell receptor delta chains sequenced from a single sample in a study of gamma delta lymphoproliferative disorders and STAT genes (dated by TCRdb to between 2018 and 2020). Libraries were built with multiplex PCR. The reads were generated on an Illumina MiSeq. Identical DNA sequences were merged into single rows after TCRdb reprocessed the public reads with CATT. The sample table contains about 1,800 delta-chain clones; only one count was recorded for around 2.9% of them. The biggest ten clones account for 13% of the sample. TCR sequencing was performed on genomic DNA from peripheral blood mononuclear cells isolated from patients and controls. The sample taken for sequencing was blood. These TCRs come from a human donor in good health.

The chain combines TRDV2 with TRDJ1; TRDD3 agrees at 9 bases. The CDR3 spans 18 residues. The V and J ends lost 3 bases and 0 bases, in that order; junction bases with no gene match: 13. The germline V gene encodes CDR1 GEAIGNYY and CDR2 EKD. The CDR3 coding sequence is TGTGCCTGTGACCCCGTTCTGGGGGATCGCCTATACACCGATAAACTCATCTTT. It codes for CACDPVLGDRLYTDKLIF.

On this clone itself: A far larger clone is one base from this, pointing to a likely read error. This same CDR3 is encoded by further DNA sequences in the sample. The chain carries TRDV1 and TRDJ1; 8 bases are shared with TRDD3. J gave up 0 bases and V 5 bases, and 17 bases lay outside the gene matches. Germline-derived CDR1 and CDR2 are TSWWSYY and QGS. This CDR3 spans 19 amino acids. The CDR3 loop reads CALGTYQLGEALYTDKLIF. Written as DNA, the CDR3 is TGTGCTCTTGGGACCTATCAGCTGGGGGAAGCTTTGTACACCGATAAACTCATCTTT.

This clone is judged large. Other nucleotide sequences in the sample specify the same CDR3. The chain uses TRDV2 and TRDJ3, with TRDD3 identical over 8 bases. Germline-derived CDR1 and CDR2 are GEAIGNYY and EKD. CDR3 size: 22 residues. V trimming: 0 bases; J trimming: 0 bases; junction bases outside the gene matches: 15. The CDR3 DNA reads TGTGCCTGTGACACCGAGCCGGGTTGGGGGATGCCTAGCTCCTGGGACACCCGACAGATGTTTTTC. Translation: CACDTEPGWGMPSSWDTRQMFF.

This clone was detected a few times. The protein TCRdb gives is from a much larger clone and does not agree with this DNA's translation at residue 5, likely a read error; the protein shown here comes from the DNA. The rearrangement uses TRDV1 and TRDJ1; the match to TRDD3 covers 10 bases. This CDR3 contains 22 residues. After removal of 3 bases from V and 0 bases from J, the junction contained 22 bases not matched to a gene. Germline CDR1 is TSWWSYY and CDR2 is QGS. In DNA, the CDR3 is TGTGCTCTTGGGGATCACAGTCCCCCCCTGGGGGATAAACTACCCTACACCGATAAACTCATCTTT. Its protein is CALGDHSPPLGDKLPYTDKLIF.

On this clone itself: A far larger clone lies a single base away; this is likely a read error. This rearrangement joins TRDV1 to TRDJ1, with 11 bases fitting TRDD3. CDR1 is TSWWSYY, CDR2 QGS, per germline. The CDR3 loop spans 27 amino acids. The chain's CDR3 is CALGDGGLPAYWGISPGNPMYTDKRIF. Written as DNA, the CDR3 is TGTGCTCTTGGGGATGGGGGCCTTCCCGCGTACTGGGGGATAAGCCCTGGAAACCCAATGTACACCGATAAACGCATCTTT.

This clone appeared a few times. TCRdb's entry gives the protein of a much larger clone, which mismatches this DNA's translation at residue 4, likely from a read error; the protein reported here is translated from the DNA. CDR3: CACNTLPTSSVVGDTRDDKLIF. The CDR3 DNA sequence: TGTGCCTGTAACACCCTTCCTACGTCCTCTGTGGTGGGGGATACGCGGGACGATAAACTCATCTTT. This chain uses TRDV2 with TRDJ1, with 11 nucleotides matching TRDD3. The CDR3 contains 22 residues. Germline CDR1 is GEAIGNYY and CDR2 is EKD.

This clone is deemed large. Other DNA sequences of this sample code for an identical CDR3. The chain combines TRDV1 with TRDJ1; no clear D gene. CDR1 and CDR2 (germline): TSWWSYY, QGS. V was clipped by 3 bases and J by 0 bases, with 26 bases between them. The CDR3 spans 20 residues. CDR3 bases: TGTGCTCTTGGGGACCGATTCCCGTTTGTGGGCGATGTGTACACCGATAAACTCATCTTT. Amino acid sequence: CALGDRFPFVGDVYTDKLIF.

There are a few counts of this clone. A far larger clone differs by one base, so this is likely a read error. CDR3 protein: CAFPTLRVRVWAGGRQDTDKLIF. CDR3 in DNA: TGTGCCTTTCCCACGTTAAGGGTTCGGGTGTGGGCAGGGGGAAGGCAGGACACCGATAAACTCATCTTT. This chain joins TRDV3 and TRDJ1; possibly TRDD3 for D (6 bases). The V end lost 2 bases, the J end lost 0 bases, and 40 bases lay between the germline ends. CDR1 TVYSNPD and CDR2 GDNSRS come from the germline V gene (reference sequence). The CDR3 consists of 23 residues.

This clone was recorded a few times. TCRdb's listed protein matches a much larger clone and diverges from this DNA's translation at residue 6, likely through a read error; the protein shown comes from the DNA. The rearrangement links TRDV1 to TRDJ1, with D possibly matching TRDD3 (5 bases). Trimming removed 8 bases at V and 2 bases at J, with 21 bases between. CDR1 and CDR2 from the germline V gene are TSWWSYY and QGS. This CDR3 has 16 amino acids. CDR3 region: CALFTGGGPWTDKLIF. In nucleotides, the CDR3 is TGTGCTCTTTTCACGGGAGGGGGGCCTTGGACCGATAAACTCATCTTT.

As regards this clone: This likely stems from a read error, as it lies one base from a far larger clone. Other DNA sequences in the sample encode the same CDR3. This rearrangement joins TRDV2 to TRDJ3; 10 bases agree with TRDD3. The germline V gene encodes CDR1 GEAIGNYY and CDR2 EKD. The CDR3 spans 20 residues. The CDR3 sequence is CACDTVLGDSSSWDTRQMFF. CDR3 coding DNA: TGTGCCTGCGACACCGTACTGGGGGATTCGAGCTCCTGGGACACCCGACAGATGTTTTTC.

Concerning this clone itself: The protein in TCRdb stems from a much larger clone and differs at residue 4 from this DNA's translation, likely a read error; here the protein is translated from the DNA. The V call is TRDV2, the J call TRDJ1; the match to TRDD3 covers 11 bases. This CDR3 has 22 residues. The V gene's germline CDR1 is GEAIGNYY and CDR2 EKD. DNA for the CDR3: TGTGCCTGTGGCACCCTTCCTACGTCCTCTGTGGTGGGGGATACGCGGGACGATAAACTCATCTTT. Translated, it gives CACGTLPTSSVVGDTRDDKLIF.

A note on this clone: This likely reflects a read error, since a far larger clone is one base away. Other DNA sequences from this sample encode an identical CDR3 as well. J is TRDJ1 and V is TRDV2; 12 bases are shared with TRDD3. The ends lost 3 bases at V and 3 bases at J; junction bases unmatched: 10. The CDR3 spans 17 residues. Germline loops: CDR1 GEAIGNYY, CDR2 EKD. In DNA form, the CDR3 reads TGTGCCTGTGACTCCTTGCTGGGGGATACGGTGTCCGATAAACTCATCTTT. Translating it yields CACDSLLGDTVSDKLIF.

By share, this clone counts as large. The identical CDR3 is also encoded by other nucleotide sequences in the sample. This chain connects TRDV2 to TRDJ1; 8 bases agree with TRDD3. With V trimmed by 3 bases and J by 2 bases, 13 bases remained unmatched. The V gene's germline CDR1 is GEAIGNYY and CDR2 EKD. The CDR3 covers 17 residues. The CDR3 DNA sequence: TGTGCCTGTGACGGATTGGGGACTACTGGGGGGACCGATAAACTCATCTTT. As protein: CACDGLGTTGGTDKLIF.

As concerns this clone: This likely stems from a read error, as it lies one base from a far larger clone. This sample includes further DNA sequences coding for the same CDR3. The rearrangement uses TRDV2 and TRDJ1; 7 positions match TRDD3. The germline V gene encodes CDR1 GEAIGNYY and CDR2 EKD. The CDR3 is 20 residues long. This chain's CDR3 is CACVDLSLGGSVITTDKLIF. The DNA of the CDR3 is TGCGCCTGTGTCGACCTAAGCCTAGGGGGATCTGTCATTACGACCGATAAACTCATCTTT.

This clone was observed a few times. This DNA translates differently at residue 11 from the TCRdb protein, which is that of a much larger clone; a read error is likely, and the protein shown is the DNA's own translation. This CDR3 reads CACDPVGGDFARSWDTRQMFF. In DNA, the CDR3 is TGTGCCTGTGACCCCGTTGGGGGCGATTTTGCAAGGTCCTGGGACACCCGACAGATGTTTTTC. The chain carries TRDV2 and TRDJ3; perhaps TRDD3 as D (6 bases). Between the trimmed V and J ends, which lost 3 bases and 1 base, there was a span of 24 bases. Germline-derived CDR1 and CDR2 are GEAIGNYY and EKD. CDR3 length: 21 amino acids.

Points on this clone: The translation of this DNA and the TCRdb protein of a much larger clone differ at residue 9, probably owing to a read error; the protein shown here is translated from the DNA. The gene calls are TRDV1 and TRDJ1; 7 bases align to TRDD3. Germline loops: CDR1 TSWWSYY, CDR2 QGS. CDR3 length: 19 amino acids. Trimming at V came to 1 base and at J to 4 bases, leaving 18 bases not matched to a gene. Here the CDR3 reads CALGERLSPYWGLSDKLIF. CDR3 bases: TGTGCTCTTGGGGAACGCCTGAGCCCGTACTGGGGATTAAGCGATAAACTCATCTTT.

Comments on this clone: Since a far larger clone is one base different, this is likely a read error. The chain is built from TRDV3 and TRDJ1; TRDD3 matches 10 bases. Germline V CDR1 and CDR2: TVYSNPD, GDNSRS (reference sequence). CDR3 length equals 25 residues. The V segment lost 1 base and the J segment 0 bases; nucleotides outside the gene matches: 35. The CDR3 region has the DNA TGTGCCTTTATTCAAGTGGTCTTCCGGAGGAAAGGGCACTGGGGGATCCCGACGTACACCGATAAACTCATCTTT. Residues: CAFIQVVFRRKGHWGIPTYTDKLIF.

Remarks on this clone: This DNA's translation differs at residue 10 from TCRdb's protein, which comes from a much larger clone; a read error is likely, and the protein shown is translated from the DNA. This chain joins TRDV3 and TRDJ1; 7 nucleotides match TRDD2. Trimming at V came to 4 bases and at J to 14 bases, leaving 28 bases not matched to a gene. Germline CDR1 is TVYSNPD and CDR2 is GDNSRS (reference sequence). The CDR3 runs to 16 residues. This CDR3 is CASVFLLARELGLRIF. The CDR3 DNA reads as TGTGCCTCCGTTTTCCTACTGGCGCGGGAATTAGGGCTCAGAATCTTT.

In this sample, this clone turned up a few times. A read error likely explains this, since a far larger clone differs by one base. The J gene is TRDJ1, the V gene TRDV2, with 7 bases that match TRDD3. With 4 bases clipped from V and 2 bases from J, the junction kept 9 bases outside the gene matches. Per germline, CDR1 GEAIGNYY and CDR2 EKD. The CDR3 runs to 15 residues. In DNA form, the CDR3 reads TGTGCCTGTGAAGCCTACCAACTGGGGACCGATAAACTCATCTTT. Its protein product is CACEAYQLGTDKLIF.

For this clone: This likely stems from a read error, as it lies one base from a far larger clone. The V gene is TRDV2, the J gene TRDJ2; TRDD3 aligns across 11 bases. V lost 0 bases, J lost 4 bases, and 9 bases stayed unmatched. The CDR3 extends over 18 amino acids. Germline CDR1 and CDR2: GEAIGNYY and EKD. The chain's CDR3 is CACDTVLGDKASTAQLFF. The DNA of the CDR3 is TGTGCCTGTGACACCGTACTGGGGGATAAAGCTTCGACAGCACAACTCTTCTTT.

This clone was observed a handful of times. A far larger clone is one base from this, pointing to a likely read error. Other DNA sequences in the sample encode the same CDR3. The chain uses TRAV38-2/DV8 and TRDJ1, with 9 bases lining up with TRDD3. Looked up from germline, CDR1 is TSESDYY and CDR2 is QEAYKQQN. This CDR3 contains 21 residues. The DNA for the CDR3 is TGTGCTTATAGGAGGATGACCGCTGTGGGCGACTGGGGGAACTCATTCGATAAACTCATCTTC. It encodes CAYRRMTAVGDWGNSFDKLIF.

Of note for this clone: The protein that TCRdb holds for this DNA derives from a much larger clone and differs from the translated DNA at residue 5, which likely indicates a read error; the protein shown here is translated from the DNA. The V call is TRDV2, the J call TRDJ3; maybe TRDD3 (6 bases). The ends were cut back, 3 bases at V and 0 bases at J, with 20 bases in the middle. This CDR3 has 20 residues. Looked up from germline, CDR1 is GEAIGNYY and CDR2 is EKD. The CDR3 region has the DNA TGTGCCTGTGACTCCGAACTTGGGGGGCTGAGCTCCTGGGACACCCGACAGATGTTTTTC. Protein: CACDSELGGLSSWDTRQMFF.